In this sample, the clone carrying this T cell receptor (beta chain) turned up a few times. The antigen is unknown. This entry comes from a study of T cell repertoires in cytomegalovirus infection. Study context: The authors relied on CMV epitopes, both recently identified HLA-C-restricted and well-studied HLA-B-restricted.

TCRdb ran MiXCR on the reads and lists one entry per CDR3 protein. Among about 500,000 distinct CDR3 sequences listed, 30% to 40% were seen once. Regarding the study as a whole: Ex vivo, HLA-C-restricted CMV-specific TCR beta clonotypes prevailed over the rest of the response.

The CDR3 has 16 residues. Germline V lookup: CDR1 SGHVS, CDR2 FNYEAQ. V trimming: 1 base; J trimming: 8 bases; junction bases outside the gene matches: 8. The chain couples TRBV7-6 to TRBJ2-1, with TRBD2 matching over 10 bases. This clonotype was sampled from a human donor in good health (CMV status not recorded). Some clones in this sample may be carry-over from other donors' samples. Sequences were derived from cultured PBMCs, sampled from culture after CMV antigen stimulation. CDR3 sequence reads: CASSLVASGSEDEQFF. Here the CDR3 DNA reads TGTGCCAGCAGCTTAGTAGCTAGCGGGAGTGAGGATGAGCAGTTCTTC.